Given below is one T cell receptor (beta chain) in context. The PCR used 60 Vbeta and 13 Jbeta primers. Here immunoSEQ multiplex PCR was the method, and the copy in TCRdb shows in-frame clones only, minus some. The sample holds 110,000 or so clones; 60% to 80% are singletons and the top ten take 2% to 2.5%. The V and J ends lost 3 bases and 5 bases, in that order; junction bases with no gene match: 4. Germline lookup yields CDR1 SGHRS and CDR2 YFSETQ. This CDR3 comprises 13 residues. This sample was included in a study of cytomegalovirus exposure and HLA in healthy donors. This rearrangement joins TRBV5-1 to TRBJ1-2; 7 bases are shared with TRBD1. This clonotype was obtained from a human donor in good health. Input material: PBMCs. The CDR3 DNA sequence: TGCGCCAGCAGCTGGGACAGTTTTTATGGCTACACCTTC. It codes for CASSWDSFYGYTF.